Shown below are 29 T cell receptor beta chains from a single sample sequenced in a study of T cell responses to AZD1222 COVID-19 vaccine (dated by TCRdb to the early 2020s). In light of the paper, this sample's time point label describes: about 28 days (+/-7) after the second vaccine dose. Libraries were built with the immunoSEQ multiplex PCR assay. This is the immuneACCESS table as TCRdb keeps it, with only in-frame sequences that have V and J called. A part of the clones is gone; compared with another copy, unresolved V genes explain less than half, and the rest is unexplained. Within this sample are 150,000 or so clones, with almost 95% of them counted one time only. The ten largest clonotypes hold 3% to 4% of the sample. This sample comprised peripheral blood, obtained 28 days after the second AZD1222 dose. All receptors come from an adult who received the AZD1222 COVID-19 vaccine.

CDR3 protein: CASSPQTGYGYTF. CDR3 in DNA: TGTGCCAGCTCACCTCAGACAGGCTATGGCTACACCTTC. The V gene is TRBV18, the J gene TRBJ1-2; D is perhaps TRBD1 (6 bases). Germline V gene data show CDR1 as KGHSH and CDR2 as LQKENI. The CDR3 has 13 amino acids. Trimming cost V 3 bases and J 4 bases, with 9 bases left between them.

The chain uses TRBV28 and TRBJ1-6, with 8 bases fitting TRBD1. The germline V gene encodes CDR1 MDHEN and CDR2 SYDVKM. J lost 6 bases, V lost 8 bases, and 3 bases had no gene match. The CDR3 runs 13 residues. Here the CDR3 reads CASFGQGNSPLHF. Here the CDR3 DNA reads TGTGCCAGCTTCGGACAGGGTAATTCACCCCTCCACTTT.

The V call is TRBV9, the J call TRBJ2-2, with 11 bases that match TRBD2. This CDR3 has 16 residues. Trimming at V came to 4 bases and at J to 1 base, leaving 3 bases not matched to a gene. Germline V gives CDR1 SGDLS, CDR2 YYNGEE. CDR3: CASSLGTSGNTGELFF. The CDR3 DNA reads as TGTGCCAGCAGCCTAGGGACTAGCGGGAACACCGGGGAGCTGTTTTTT.

The rearrangement links TRBV15 to TRBJ2-7; 9 bases match TRBD2. With V trimmed by 3 bases and J by 3 bases, 9 bases remained unmatched. CDR3 length: 16 residues. CDR1 LNHNV and CDR2 YYDKDF come from the germline V gene (reference sequence). CDR3 in amino acids: CATSSLRLAANYEQYF. CDR3 in DNA: TGTGCCACCAGCAGCTTACGACTAGCGGCAAACTACGAGCAGTACTTC.

The V and J genes are TRBV14 and TRBJ2-7; TRBD1 is a possible D gene (6 bases). V dropped 1 base and J dropped 3 bases, with 13 bases sitting between them. The CDR3 runs 15 residues. From germline, CDR1 is SGHDN and CDR2 FVKESK. The CDR3 region is CASSQGGQSGYEQYF. Written as DNA, the CDR3 is TGTGCCAGCAGCCAAGGGGGACAAAGTGGCTACGAGCAGTACTTC.

V and J are TRBV11-2 and TRBJ2-7, with 11 bases lining up with TRBD2. V was clipped by 5 bases and J by 2 bases; unmatched bases: 11. CDR1 and CDR2 (germline): SGHAT, FQNNGV. This CDR3 comprises 17 residues. CDR3 sequence (DNA): TGTGCCAGCAGCCCTAGAGAGACTAGCGGGGACCCCTACGAGCAGTACTTC. Amino acid sequence: CASSPRETSGDPYEQYF.

The V and J genes are TRBV6-5 and TRBJ2-7; D is unresolved. V was pared by 7 bases and J by 1 base, with 14 bases between. The CDR3 length is 14 residues. The germline gives CDR1 MNHEY, CDR2 SVGAGI. DNA of the CDR3: TGTGCCAGCACCAAAACGGGCGGTTCCTACGAGCAGTACTTC. This translates into CASTKTGGSYEQYF.

The V call is TRBV5-1, the J call TRBJ1-4; 7 bases are a match to TRBD1. Trimming cost V 0 bases and J 2 bases; bases outside gene matches: 7. CDR3 length equals 17 residues. CDR1 SGHRS and CDR2 YFSETQ come from the germline V gene. CDR3 in amino acids: CASSLATGKWTNEKLFF. The CDR3 bases are TGCGCCAGCAGCTTGGCGACAGGGAAATGGACTAATGAAAAACTGTTTTTT.

V gene TRBV2 combines with J gene TRBJ1-4; D unresolved. The germline V and J ends were trimmed by 6 bases and 5 bases, with 13 bases remaining between them. The germline gives CDR1 SNHLY, CDR2 FYNNEI. The CDR3 covers 14 residues. CDR3 coding DNA: TGTGCCAGCAGCGAACGTACGTTGAATGAAAAACTGTTTTTT. Translation gives CASSERTLNEKLFF.

The chain combines TRBV6-6 with TRBJ1-5; 12 bases fit TRBD1. V gave up 6 bases and J gave up 5 bases; unmatched junction bases: 8. The V gene's germline CDR1 is MNHNY and CDR2 SVGAGI (reference sequence). This CDR3 region has 16 residues. Written as DNA, the CDR3 is TGTGCCAGCAGAACTCCGGGACAGGGGGCTTATCAGCCCCAGCATTTT. This sequence encodes CASRTPGQGAYQPQHF.

This chain links TRBV6-1 with TRBJ1-1; a possible D gene is TRBD1 (6 bases). Trimming shortened V by 3 bases and J by 11 bases, and 13 bases separated the two germline ends. The CDR3 loop spans 12 amino acids. Germline V lookup: CDR1 MNHNS, CDR2 SASEGT. The CDR3 nucleotides read TGTGCCAGCAGTGACAGGGGAACCGGGGCTTTCTTT. It translates to CASSDRGTGAFF.

The V gene is TRBV24-1, the J gene TRBJ2-1; perhaps TRBD2 as D (5 bases). The CDR3 consists of 16 residues. The V and J ends lost 2 bases and 7 bases respectively, with 17 bases between them. Germline V gene data show CDR1 as KGHDR and CDR2 as SFDVKD. CDR3 DNA: TGTGCCACCAGTGATTATGGGAGAGCAACGGCGAATGAGCAGTTCTTC. Translation: CATSDYGRATANEQFF.

The V call is TRBV10-3, the J call TRBJ1-6; D may be TRBD1 (6 bases). Germline CDR1 reads ENHRY; CDR2 reads SYGVKD. The CDR3 has 14 residues. Trimming took 9 bases from V and 8 from J, leaving 17 bases between them. CDR3 nucleotides: TGTGCCATTCACGCAGGGGTCGGGGATTCACCCCTCCACTTT. It specifies CAIHAGVGDSPLHF.

The V and J genes are TRBV11-3 and TRBJ2-7, with 8 bases aligning to TRBD2. This CDR3 has 14 residues. Looked up from germline, CDR1 is SGHNT and CDR2 is YENEEA. The V and J ends lost 5 bases and 2 bases, in that order; junction bases with no gene match: 5. The CDR3 sequence: CASSSSGRAYEQYF. The CDR3 nucleotides are TGTGCCAGCAGCAGCAGCGGGAGAGCCTACGAGCAGTACTTC.

The rearrangement links TRBV28 to TRBJ1-2, with D tentatively TRBD1 (5 bases). Germline V lookup: CDR1 MDHEN, CDR2 SYDVKM. The V end lost 7 bases, the J end lost 4 bases, and 19 bases lay between the germline ends. There are 15 residues in the CDR3. This CDR3 is CASTETATRGYGYTF. CDR3 nucleotide sequence: TGTGCCAGCACTGAGACAGCTACTAGGGGCTATGGCTACACCTTC.

The chain uses TRBV5-1 and TRBJ1-2; D call uncertain. The CDR3 is 12 residues long. Trimming stripped 0 bases from V and 10 bases from J, with 10 bases between. Per the germline V gene, CDR1 is SGHRS and CDR2 is YFSETQ. The CDR3 protein is CASSLVANVYTF. The CDR3 bases are TGCGCCAGCAGCTTGGTTGCGAATGTCTACACCTTC.

This chain links TRBV13 with TRBJ2-4, with TRBD1 identical over 8 bases. Trimming cost V 1 base and J 6 bases; bases outside gene matches: 5. Germline CDR1 is PRHDT and CDR2 is FYEKMQ (reference sequence). The CDR3 spans 15 residues. The CDR3 here is CASSLAGTGGNIQYF. CDR3 sequence (DNA): TGTGCCAGCAGCTTAGCAGGGACAGGTGGAAACATTCAGTACTTC.

The chain carries TRBV30 and TRBJ2-1, with D perhaps TRBD1 (5 bases). The CDR3 is made up of 14 amino acids. Trimming pared 1 base from V and 7 bases from J, leaving 14 bases between. CDR1 and CDR2 from the germline V gene are GTSNPN and SVGIG (reference sequence). CDR3 sequence: CAWSGSFGQNEQFF. The CDR3 nucleotides are TGTGCCTGGAGTGGTTCGTTCGGACAAAATGAGCAGTTCTTC.

The rearrangement links TRBV9 to TRBJ2-1, with a weak D call TRBD2 (6 bases). CDR3 length equals 15 residues. Germline V lookup: CDR1 SGDLS, CDR2 YYNGEE. The V end lost 4 bases, the J end lost 5 bases, and 16 bases lay between the germline ends. CDR3 sequence: CASSSYGGRHNEQFF. The DNA for the CDR3 is TGTGCCAGCAGCTCATATGGGGGGAGGCACAATGAGCAGTTCTTC. The variable domain in full, with the rest retrieved from reference TRBV9 and TRBJ2-1, is DSGVTQTPKHLITATGQRVTLRCSPRSGDLSVYWYQQSLDQGLQFLIQYYNGEERAKGNILERFSAQQFPDLHSELNLSSLELGDSALYFCASSSYGGRHNEQFFGPGTRLTVL.

The chain is built from TRBV6-1 and TRBJ1-2; a possible D gene is TRBD1 (5 bases). The V gene lost 0 bases and the J gene lost 8 bases, with 13 bases spanning the gap. The germline CDR1 and CDR2 sequences are MNHNS and SASEGT. The CDR3 length is 14 residues. The CDR3 coding sequence is TGTGCCAGCAGTGAAGCGCAGGGTAGAGGGGGCTACACCTTC. This codes for CASSEAQGRGGYTF.

V is TRBV6-2 or TRBV6-3 and J is TRBJ1-2, with TRBD1 matching over 7 bases. The CDR3 runs 15 residues. J gave up 5 bases and V 3 bases, and 9 bases lay outside the gene matches. Per germline, CDR1 MNHEY and CDR2 SVGEGT. The CDR3 loop is CASSYGKGAEYGYTF. The CDR3 nucleotides are TGTGCCAGCAGTTATGGAAAGGGGGCAGAATATGGCTACACCTTC.

The chain has TRBV3-1 (or the pseudogene TRBV3-2) and TRBJ1-2; D gene uncertain. Trimming took 4 bases from V and 4 from J, leaving 10 bases between them. This CDR3 is 13 amino acids long. Germline CDR1 LGHDT, CDR2 YNNKEL (reference sequence). CDR3 in amino acids: CASSPDGPYGYTF. The DNA of the CDR3 is TGTGCCAGCAGCCCGGACGGGCCCTATGGCTACACCTTC.

The chain joins TRBV6-2 or TRBV6-3 to TRBJ2-5; 12 nucleotides line up with TRBD2. Germline V gene sequence: CDR1 MNHEY, CDR2 SVGEGT. The CDR3 spans 16 residues. J lost 5 bases, V lost 4 bases, and 8 bases had no gene match. CDR3 residues: CASSSSGRALRETQYF. The DNA for the CDR3 is TGTGCCAGCAGTTCTAGCGGGAGGGCCCTCCGTGAGACCCAGTACTTC.

The chain couples TRBV7-3 to TRBJ2-3; D is unresolved. Germline CDR1 reads SGHTA; CDR2 reads FQGTGA. The CDR3 has 13 residues. V lost 3 bases and J lost 6, with 10 bases in between. The CDR3: CASSFSATDTQYF. CDR3 sequence (DNA): TGTGCCAGCAGCTTCTCAGCCACCGATACGCAGTATTTT.

The chain employs TRBV4-1 and TRBJ1-5; D perhaps matches TRBD1 (6 bases). V was pared by 0 bases and J by 6 bases, with 9 bases between. The CDR3 consists of 14 residues. Germline assignment: CDR1 MGHRA and CDR2 YSYEKL. Here the CDR3 DNA reads TGCGCCAGCAGCCAAGAAGGGGGTATTCAGCCCCAGCATTTT. Its translation is CASSQEGGIQPQHF.

The J gene is TRBJ2-4, the V gene TRBV7-3; unclear D gene. V was shortened by 0 bases and J by 8 bases, with 8 bases between the two germline ends. This CDR3 is built from 13 residues. Germline values: CDR1 SGHTA, CDR2 FQGTGA. The CDR3 nucleotides read TGTGCCAGCAGCTTAACTAGCTGGGACATTCAGTACTTC. This codes for CASSLTSWDIQYF.

The rearrangement uses TRBV7-9 and TRBJ1-6; 8 bases map to TRBD1. The CDR3 is 15 amino acids. J gave up 10 bases and V 4 bases, and 9 bases lay outside the gene matches. The germline V gene has CDR1 SEHNR and CDR2 FQNEAQ (reference sequence). DNA for the CDR3: TGTGCCAGCAGCTCCTCAGGACAGGGTGCATCACCCCTCCACTTT. Residues: CASSSSGQGASPLHF.

The J gene is TRBJ1-2, the V gene TRBV6-5, with 9 bases fitting TRBD1. CDR1 and CDR2 from the germline V gene are MNHEY and SVGAGI. V was pared by 5 bases and J by 8 bases, with 6 bases of the junction left unmatched. The length of the CDR3 is 13 residues. DNA for the CDR3: TGTGCCAGCAGTCCCCGGGACAGGGACGGCTACACCTTC. Encoded protein: CASSPRDRDGYTF.

CDR3 DNA sequence: TGTGCCAGCAGCTTGGACCTAGAAGCTATCTATGAGCAGTTCTTC. Translating it yields CASSLDLEAIYEQFF. The rearrangement uses TRBV5-4 and TRBJ2-1; D uncertain. CDR1 is SGHNT, CDR2 YYREEE, per germline (reference sequence). V shed 0 bases and J shed 8 bases, with 15 bases lying between them. This CDR3 is 15 amino acids long.